Below, 27 T cell receptor beta chains from the same sample are listed, as sequenced in a study of T cells after yellow fever vaccination. TCRdb used MiXCR to reprocess the 5' RACE reads, holding one entry per CDR3 protein. The sample has some 250,000 distinct CDR3 sequences; more than 3.5% are singletons. The sequences come from PBMCs, collected 15 days after the yellow fever booster vaccination. These TCRs come from a man between 18 and 29 years old who received the YFV17D yellow fever vaccine.

This clonotype was seen at least ten times. J is TRBJ1-5 and V is TRBV12-3 or TRBV12-4; 8 positions match TRBD1. V was clipped by 8 bases and J by 4 bases; unmatched bases: 7. The CDR3 is made up of 14 amino acids. The CDR3 is CASWGQGANQPQHF. The CDR3 region has the DNA TGTGCCAGCTGGGGGCAGGGGGCTAATCAGCCCCAGCATTTT.

This clonotype was counted many times. The rearrangement links TRBV27 to TRBJ1-5; D is uncertain. Deletions cut 7 bases from V and 0 bases from J, with 4 bases between. Per the germline V gene, CDR1 is MNHEY and CDR2 is SMNVEV (reference sequence). The CDR3 runs to 12 residues. Written as DNA, the CDR3 is TGTGCCAGCACCACTAGCAATCAGCCCCAGCATTTT. Amino acid sequence: CASTTSNQPQHF.

Many counts were recorded for this clonotype. V is TRBV9 and J is TRBJ1-2; D gene unclear. This CDR3 region has 17 residues. CDR1 and CDR2 from the germline V gene are SGDLS and YYNGEE. Trimming left V 6 bases short and J 2 bases short, with 23 bases between. CDR3 nucleotide sequence: TGTGCCAGCACCCTACGCTCCGACAACCTCCTCAACTATGGCTACACCTTC. It is translated as CASTLRSDNLLNYGYTF. Full variable domain (remainder filled in from reference TRBV9 and TRBJ1-2): DSGVTQTPKHLITATGQRVTLRCSPRSGDLSVYWYQQSLDQGLQFLIQYYNGEERAKGNILERFSAQQFPDLHSELNLSSLELGDSALYFCASTLRSDNLLNYGYTFGSGTRLTVV.

This clonotype was counted at least ten times. This rearrangement joins TRBV7-9 to TRBJ2-4; 9 bases fit TRBD2. The V gene end was trimmed by 5 bases and the J gene end by 0 bases; junction bases not matched to a gene: 5. CDR3 size: 16 residues. In germline, CDR1 is SEHNR, CDR2 FQNEAQ (reference sequence). The CDR3 protein is CASSASGGLAKNIQYF. Written as DNA, the CDR3 is TGTGCCAGCAGCGCCAGCGGGGGGCTAGCCAAAAACATTCAGTACTTC. Full variable domain (remainder filled in from reference TRBV7-9 and TRBJ2-4): DTGVSQNPRHKITKRGQNVTFRCDPISEHNRLYWYRQTLGQGPEFLTYFQNEAQLEKSRLLSDRFSAERPKGSFSTLEIQRTEQGDSAMYLCASSASGGLAKNIQYFGAGTRLSVL.

The chain is built from TRBV6-6 and TRBJ2-3, with D possibly matching TRBD1 (6 bases). In germline, CDR1 is MNHNY, CDR2 SVGAGI (reference sequence). CDR3 length: 13 residues. V was cut by 6 bases and J by 2 bases, with 9 bases left in between. CDR3 in amino acids: CASSWTDTDTQYF. The DNA of the CDR3 is TGTGCCAGCAGCTGGACAGACACAGATACGCAGTATTTT.

The sample holds many counts of this clonotype. The V call is TRBV29-1, the J call TRBJ2-1; unclear D gene. The CDR3 length is 12 residues. CDR1 and CDR2 (germline): SQVTM, ANQGSEA. The V end lost 4 bases, the J end lost 1 base, and 5 bases lay between the germline ends. The CDR3, as DNA: TGCAGCGTTGTTGTATCCTACAATGAGCAGTTCTTC. It yields the protein CSVVVSYNEQFF.

At least ten counts were recorded for this clonotype. V gene TRBV25-1 combines with J gene TRBJ1-1; D not resolved. CDR1 and CDR2 from the germline V gene are MGHDK and SYGVNS. The CDR3 consists of 14 residues. Trimming took 0 bases from V and 1 from J, leaving 6 bases between them. The CDR3 spells CASSEYLGNTEAFF. DNA of the CDR3: TGTGCCAGCAGTGAATATTTAGGGAACACTGAAGCTTTCTTT.

This clonotype was detected many times. This chain connects TRBV20-1 to TRBJ1-2; possible D gene TRBD1, 6 bases. V was clipped by 0 bases and J by 8 bases, with 16 bases between them. The CDR3 has 14 residues. Germline CDR1 reads DFQATT; CDR2 reads SNEGSKA (reference sequence). The CDR3 sequence is CSARDLDRTGGYTF. The CDR3 DNA reads TGCAGTGCTAGAGATCTCGACAGGACGGGGGGCTACACCTTC.

This clonotype was detected many times. This sequence joins TRBV9 and TRBJ2-3; D is ambiguous. The CDR3 runs 13 residues. With 4 bases removed from V and 2 bases from J, the gap between germline ends came to 8 bases. Germline V CDR1 and CDR2: SGDLS, YYNGEE. CDR3: CASSPQPTDTQYF. For the CDR3, the DNA is TGTGCCAGCAGCCCCCAGCCCACAGATACGCAGTATTTT.

This clonotype was counted many times. The chain is built from TRBV7-9 and TRBJ2-3; 9 positions agree with TRBD1. J lost 10 bases, V lost 1 base, and 18 bases had no gene match. The germline gives CDR1 SEHNR, CDR2 FQNEAQ (reference sequence). The CDR3 contains 18 residues. The CDR3, as DNA: TGTGCCAGCAGCTTAGAGGAAGGGGACAGGGTTCTATTCGGGCCGCAGTATTTT. Translation: CASSLEEGDRVLFGPQYF.

This clonotype was detected many times. The rearrangement joins TRBV5-4 to TRBJ2-5, with D uncertain. Germline CDR1 is SGHNT and CDR2 is YYREEE (reference sequence). This CDR3 has 13 residues. V lost 0 bases and J 6 bases, leaving 9 bases between the germline ends. The CDR3 DNA reads TGTGCCAGCAGCTTGGCCGGTATGAAGACCCAGTACTTC. Translation gives CASSLAGMKTQYF. Full variable domain (missing parts from reference TRBV5-4 and TRBJ2-5): ETGVTQSPTHLIKTRGQQVTLRCSSQSGHNTVSWYQQALGQGPQFIFQYYREEENGRGNFPPRFSGLQFPNYSSELNVNALELDDSALYLCASSLAGMKTQYFGPGTRLLVL.

At least ten counts were recorded for this clonotype. The chain combines TRBV5-1 with TRBJ2-1; D may match TRBD1 or TRBD2 (5 bases each). The CDR3 contains 15 residues. Germline V gene lookup returns CDR1 SGHRS and CDR2 YFSETQ. Trimming pared 2 bases from V and 2 bases from J, leaving 11 bases between. CDR3: CASSFGALTYNEQFF. The DNA of the CDR3 is TGCGCCAGCAGCTTCGGGGCTTTAACCTACAATGAGCAGTTCTTC.

DNA for the CDR3: TGTGCCAGCAGCTTAGGGTTGAATGAAAAACTGTTTTTT. The encoded protein is CASSLGLNEKLFF. The rearrangement links TRBV11-2 to TRBJ1-4; D call uncertain. V lost 1 base and J 5 bases, leaving 5 bases between the germline ends. Looked up from germline, CDR1 is SGHAT and CDR2 is FQNNGV. The CDR3 runs to 13 residues.

This clonotype came up a few times. This chain links TRBV29-1 with TRBJ1-1; D gene unclear. The germline CDR1 and CDR2 sequences are SQVTM and ANQGSEA. The CDR3 length is 14 residues. Deletions cut 6 bases from V and 0 bases from J, with 14 bases between. CDR3 DNA sequence: TGCAGCGTGCGCAGGAGTATCATGAACACTGAAGCTTTCTTT. This translates into CSVRRSIMNTEAFF.

There are many counts of this clonotype. The chain couples TRBV28 to TRBJ1-2, with D unresolved. CDR1 and CDR2 from the germline V gene are MDHEN and SYDVKM. CDR3 length: 10 amino acids. V gave up 8 bases and J gave up 3 bases, with 4 bases separating them. The CDR3 region has the DNA TGTGCCAGCGGGGACTATGGCTACACCTTC. Its translation: CASGDYGYTF.

At least ten counts were recorded for this clonotype. This chain links TRBV5-5 with TRBJ2-4; D call uncertain. V gave up 0 bases and J gave up 1 base, with 5 bases separating them. The CDR3 has 14 amino acids. Germline V gene data show CDR1 as SGHKS and CDR2 as YYEKEE (reference sequence). CDR3 nucleotides: TGTGCCAGCAGCTTGGTGGTGGCCAAAAACATTCAGTACTTC. This codes for CASSLVVAKNIQYF.

This clonotype was seen repeatedly, ten times or more. V is TRBV6-5 and J is TRBJ2-6; TRBD1 might be the D (6 bases). The V and J ends lost 5 bases and 4 bases respectively, with 12 bases between them. The germline gives CDR1 MNHEY, CDR2 SVGAGI. This CDR3 is built from 15 residues. CDR3: CASSPTGFGANVLTF. The CDR3 DNA follows: TGTGCCAGCAGTCCTACAGGGTTCGGGGCCAACGTCCTGACTTTC.

In its sample, this clonotype was seen many times. The chain employs TRBV20-1 and TRBJ2-7; D perhaps matches TRBD1 (5 bases). Trimming cost V 3 bases and J 5 bases, with 11 bases left between them. In germline, CDR1 is DFQATT, CDR2 SNEGSKA (reference sequence). The CDR3 is 12 amino acids. The CDR3 coding sequence is TGCAGTGCTAGGGGGCTCAGGCACGAGCAGTACGTC. Translation gives CSARGLRHEQYV.

This clonotype has a count of ten or more. As DNA, the CDR3 is TGCAGCGCCCGAACTGGCAGGGAGTCAGGGGAGCTGTTTTTT. Translating it yields CSARTGRESGELFF. The V call is TRBV29-1, the J call TRBJ2-2; D is possibly TRBD1 or TRBD2 (5 bases each). The CDR3 runs 14 residues. Germline V lookup: CDR1 SQVTM, CDR2 ANQGSEA. V lost 7 bases to trimming and J lost 8 bases, with 20 bases between them.

The sample holds many counts of this clonotype. The genes are TRBV6-1 and TRBJ1-1; D remains unclear. The CDR3 loop spans 13 amino acids. V shed 6 bases and J shed 3 bases, with 11 bases lying between them. Germline V gene data show CDR1 as MNHNS and CDR2 as SASEGT. CDR3 region: CASSRGADTEAFF. The CDR3 DNA reads TGTGCCAGCAGCCGGGGAGCGGACACTGAAGCTTTCTTT.

Ten or more counts support this clonotype. The chain uses TRBV12-3 or TRBV12-4 and TRBJ2-5, with D perhaps matching TRBD1 (6 bases). The CDR3 contains 13 residues. Deletions cut 6 bases from V and 3 bases from J, with 11 bases between. The CDR3 protein is CASRQGQKETQYF. CDR3 bases: TGTGCCAGCAGGCAAGGACAGAAAGAGACCCAGTACTTC.

The J gene is TRBJ1-6, the V gene TRBV4-1; D is unresolved. With 0 bases removed from V and 5 bases from J, the gap between germline ends came to 14 bases. Germline V CDR1 and CDR2: MGHRA, YSYEKL. This CDR3 spans 17 amino acids. The CDR3 DNA follows: TGCGCCAGCAGCCAAGATCGCTCGGGCGTTAATAATTCACCCCTCCACTTT. It is translated as CASSQDRSGVNNSPLHF.

This clonotype was seen many times. The V call is TRBV20-1, the J call TRBJ1-2; D is undetermined. The V gene lost 1 base and the J gene lost 13 bases, with 16 bases spanning the gap. CDR3 length: 12 residues. The germline V gene has CDR1 DFQATT and CDR2 SNEGSKA (reference sequence). The CDR3 loop is CSARARSDVGTF. Written as DNA, the CDR3 is TGCAGTGCTAGAGCAAGGTCCGATGTTGGCACCTTC.

This clonotype was observed many times. The gene calls are TRBV7-2 and TRBJ2-1; tentative D call: TRBD2 (5 bases). V lost 2 bases and J 3 bases, leaving 11 bases between the germline ends. CDR3 length equals 15 residues. The V gene's germline CDR1 is SGHTA and CDR2 FQGNSA. In DNA, the CDR3 is TGTGCCAGCAGCTTACTTCGGGGAAACTACAATGAGCAGTTCTTC. It encodes CASSLLRGNYNEQFF. Drawing the rest from reference TRBV7-2 and TRBJ2-1, the complete variable domain is GAGVSQSPSNKVTEKGKDVELRCDPISGHTALYWYRQSLGQGLEFLIYFQGNSAPDKSGLPSDRFSAERTGGSVSTLTIQRTQQEDSAVYLCASSLLRGNYNEQFFGPGTRLTVL.

There are many counts of this clonotype. The V and J genes are TRBV10-3 and TRBJ2-7, with unresolved D. V was cut by 2 bases and J by 5 bases, with 13 bases left in between. Germline values: CDR1 ENHRY, CDR2 SYGVKD. CDR3 length: 14 amino acids. The CDR3 loop is CAISEGRWGDEQYF. DNA of the CDR3: TGTGCCATCAGTGAGGGGCGGTGGGGTGACGAGCAGTACTTC.

This clonotype was seen ten or more times. This chain uses TRBV4-1 with TRBJ1-4, with D unresolved. Trimming stripped 4 bases from V and 8 bases from J, with 14 bases between. Looked up from germline, CDR1 is MGHRA and CDR2 is YSYEKL. This CDR3 comprises 14 residues. The CDR3 here is CASSPSPGGEKLFF. CDR3 bases: TGCGCCAGCAGCCCCAGCCCGGGTGGCGAAAAACTGTTTTTT.

This clonotype was detected many times. The V and J genes are TRBV7-2 and TRBJ2-2, with 10 positions matching TRBD2. V lost 5 bases to trimming and J lost 1 base; unmatched junction nucleotides: 10. CDR1 is SGHTA, CDR2 FQGNSA, per germline. This CDR3 contains 18 residues. This CDR3 is CASSPRRASGGNTGELFF. Here the CDR3 DNA reads TGTGCCAGCAGCCCCCGGCGGGCTAGCGGGGGGAACACCGGGGAGCTGTTTTTT.